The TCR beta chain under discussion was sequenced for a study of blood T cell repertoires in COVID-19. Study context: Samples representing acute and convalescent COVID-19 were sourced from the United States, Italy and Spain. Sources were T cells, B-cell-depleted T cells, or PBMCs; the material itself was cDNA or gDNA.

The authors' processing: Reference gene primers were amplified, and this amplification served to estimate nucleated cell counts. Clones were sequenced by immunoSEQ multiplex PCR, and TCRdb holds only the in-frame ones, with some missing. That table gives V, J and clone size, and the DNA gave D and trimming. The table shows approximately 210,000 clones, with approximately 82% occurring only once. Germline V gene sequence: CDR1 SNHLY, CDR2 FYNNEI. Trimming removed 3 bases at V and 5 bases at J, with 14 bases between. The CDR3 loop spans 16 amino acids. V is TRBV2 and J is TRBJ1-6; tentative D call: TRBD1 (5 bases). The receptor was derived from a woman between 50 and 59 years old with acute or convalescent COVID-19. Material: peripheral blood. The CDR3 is CASSDWGTPNNSPLHF. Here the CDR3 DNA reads TGTGCCAGCAGTGATTGGGGCACCCCAAATAATTCACCCCTCCACTTT.